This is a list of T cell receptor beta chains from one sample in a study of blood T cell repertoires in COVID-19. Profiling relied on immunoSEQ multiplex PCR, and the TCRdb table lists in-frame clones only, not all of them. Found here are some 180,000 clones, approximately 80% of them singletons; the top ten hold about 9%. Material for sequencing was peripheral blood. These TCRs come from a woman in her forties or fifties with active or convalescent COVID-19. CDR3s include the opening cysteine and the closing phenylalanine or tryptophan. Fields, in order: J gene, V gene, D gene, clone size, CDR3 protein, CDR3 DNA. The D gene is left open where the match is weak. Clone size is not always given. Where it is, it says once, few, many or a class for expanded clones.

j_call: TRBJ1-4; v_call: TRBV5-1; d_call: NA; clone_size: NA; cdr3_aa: CASSPLQGSNEKLFF; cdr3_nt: TGCGCCAGCAGCCCTTTACAGGGCTCTAATGAAAAACTGTTTTTT
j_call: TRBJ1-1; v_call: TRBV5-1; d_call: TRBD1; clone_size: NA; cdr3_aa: CASSFGTGSFGNTEAFF; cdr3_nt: TGCGCCAGCAGCTTTGGGACAGGGAGTTTTGGGAACACTGAAGCTTTCTTT
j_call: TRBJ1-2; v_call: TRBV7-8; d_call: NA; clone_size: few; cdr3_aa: CASSLVGGENNYGYTF; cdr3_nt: TGTGCCAGCAGCTTAGTAGGAGGGGAAAACAACTATGGCTACACCTTC
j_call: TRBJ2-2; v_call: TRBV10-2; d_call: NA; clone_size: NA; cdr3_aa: CASSELRGRDTGELFF; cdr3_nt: TGCGCCAGCAGTGAACTCAGGGGCAGGGACACCGGGGAGCTGTTTTTT
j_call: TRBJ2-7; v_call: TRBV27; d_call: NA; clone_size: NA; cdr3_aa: CASSLFRGESYEQYF; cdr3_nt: TGTGCCAGCAGTTTATTCAGGGGAGAGTCCTACGAGCAGTACTTC
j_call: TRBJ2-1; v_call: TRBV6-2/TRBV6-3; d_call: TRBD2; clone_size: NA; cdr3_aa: CASSNLAGGPNEQFF; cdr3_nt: TGTGCCAGCAGTAACCTAGCGGGAGGGCCTAATGAGCAGTTCTTC
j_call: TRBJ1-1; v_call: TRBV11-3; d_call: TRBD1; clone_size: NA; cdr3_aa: CASSSQGARTEAFF; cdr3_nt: TGTGCCAGCAGCTCGCAGGGGGCGCGGACTGAAGCTTTCTTT
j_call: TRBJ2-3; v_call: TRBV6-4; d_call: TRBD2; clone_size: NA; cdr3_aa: CASRKTSGTVTDTQYF; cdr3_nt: TGTGCCAGCAGAAAGACTAGCGGCACCGTTACAGATACGCAGTATTTT
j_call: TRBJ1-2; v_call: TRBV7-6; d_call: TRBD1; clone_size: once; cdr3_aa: CASSPGTVYGYTF; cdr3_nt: TGTGCCAGCAGCCCGGGGACAGTCTATGGCTACACCTTC
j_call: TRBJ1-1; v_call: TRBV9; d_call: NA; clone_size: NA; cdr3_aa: CASSVSGEFGNTEAFF; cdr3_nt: TGTGCCAGCAGCGTTTCGGGGGAATTCGGGAACACTGAAGCTTTCTTT
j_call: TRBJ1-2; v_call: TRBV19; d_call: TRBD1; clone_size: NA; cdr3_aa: CASSDIRQGAGYGYTF; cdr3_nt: TGTGCCAGTAGCGATATCCGACAGGGGGCTGGCTATGGCTACACCTTC
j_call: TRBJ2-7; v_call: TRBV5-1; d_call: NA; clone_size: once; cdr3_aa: CASSPVGGYEQYF; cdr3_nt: TGCGCCAGCAGCCCGGTGGGGGGCTACGAGCAGTACTTC
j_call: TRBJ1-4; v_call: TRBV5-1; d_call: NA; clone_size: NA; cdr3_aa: CASSTGQGSPTNEKLFF; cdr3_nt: TGCGCCAGCAGCACGGGACAAGGTAGTCCAACTAATGAAAAACTGTTTTTT
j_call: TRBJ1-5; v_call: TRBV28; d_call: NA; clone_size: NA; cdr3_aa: CASSPLRGIQPQHF; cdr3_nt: TGTGCCAGCAGTCCCCTAAGGGGGATCCAGCCCCAGCATTTT
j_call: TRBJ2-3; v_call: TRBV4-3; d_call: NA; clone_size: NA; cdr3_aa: CASSQGEGGADTQYF; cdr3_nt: TGCGCCAGCAGCCAAGGGGAGGGGGGCGCAGATACGCAGTATTTT
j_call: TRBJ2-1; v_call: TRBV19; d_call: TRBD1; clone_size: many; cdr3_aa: CASSVSGKGALFF; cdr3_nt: TGTGCCAGTAGTGTTAGTGGAAAGGGGGCTTTGTTCTTC
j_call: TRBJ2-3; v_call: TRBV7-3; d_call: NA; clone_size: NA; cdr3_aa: CASSLISGGAADTQYF; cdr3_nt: TGTGCCAGCAGCTTAATAAGTGGGGGGGCCGCAGATACGCAGTATTTT
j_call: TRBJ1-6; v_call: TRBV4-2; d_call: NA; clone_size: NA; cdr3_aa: CASSQGTANSPLHF; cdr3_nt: TGTGCCAGCAGCCAAGGGACAGCCAATTCACCCCTCCACTTT
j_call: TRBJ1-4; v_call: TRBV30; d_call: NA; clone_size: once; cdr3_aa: CALIQGSDNEKLFF; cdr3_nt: TGTGCCTTAATCCAGGGGTCGGATAATGAAAAACTGTTTTTT
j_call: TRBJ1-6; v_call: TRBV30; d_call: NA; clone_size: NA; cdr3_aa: CAWSDKISDYNSPLHF; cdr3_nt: TGTGCCTGGAGTGACAAGATATCCGATTATAATTCACCCCTCCACTTT
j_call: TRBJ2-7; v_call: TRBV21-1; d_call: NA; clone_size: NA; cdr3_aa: CASSKDRPPTYEQYF; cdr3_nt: TGTGCCAGCAGCAAAGACAGGCCCCCGACCTACGAGCAGTACTTC
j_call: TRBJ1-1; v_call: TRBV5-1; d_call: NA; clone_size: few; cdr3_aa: CASSLQGTSEAFF; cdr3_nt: TGCGCCAGCAGCTTACAGGGAACCTCTGAAGCTTTCTTT